The 21 T cell receptor beta chains given below trace back to one sample, sequenced in a study of T-cell memory formation after mild COVID-19. Each CDR3 protein gets one entry after TCRdb re-called the 5' RACE reads with MiXCR. The table includes about 430,000 distinct CDR3 sequences, more than 15% detected once. The sequencing sample was made of PBMCs or a T cell subset sorted from them (not recorded which). Receptor source: a man aged 18 to 29 who had mild COVID-19 (a few samples of this study predate the infection). Cell type and time point are not known.

The J gene is TRBJ2-7, the V gene TRBV3-1; 9 positions agree with TRBD1. This CDR3 contains 16 residues. CDR1 and CDR2 from the germline V gene are LGHDT and YNNKEL (reference sequence). With V trimmed by 4 bases and J by 0 bases, 7 bases remained unmatched. DNA for the CDR3: TGTGCCAGCAGCCGGGTCGTGGGACAGGGCTCCTACGAGCAGTACTTC. Encoded protein: CASSRVVGQGSYEQYF.

CDR3 region: CASSPGTGGRDTQYF. The CDR3 DNA reads as TGTGCCAGCAGTCCCGGGACAGGGGGCAGAGATACGCAGTATTTT. The chain uses TRBV28 and TRBJ2-3, with TRBD1 identical over 12 bases. The trim removed 5 bases at V and 5 bases at J, leaving 5 bases unmatched. Germline values: CDR1 MDHEN, CDR2 SYDVKM. This CDR3 is built from 15 residues. Filled out from reference TRBV28 and TRBJ2-3, the complete variable domain reads DVKVTQSSRYLVKRTGEKVFLECVQDMDHENMFWYRQDPGLGLRLIYFSYDVKMKEKGDIPEGYSVSREKKERFSLILESASTNQTSMYLCASSPGTGGRDTQYFGPGTRLTVL.

This clonotype turned up a few times. This chain uses TRBV12-3 or TRBV12-4 with TRBJ1-4; D gene ambiguous. The CDR3 has 15 residues. The germline V and J ends were trimmed by 7 bases and 1 base, with 13 bases remaining between them. CDR3 nucleotide sequence: TGTGCCAGCACCTTTAACAGAAGAACTAATGAAAAACTGTTTTTT. Amino acids: CASTFNRRTNEKLFF.

The CDR3 here is CASSLGLAGRETQYF. CDR3 nucleotides: TGTGCCAGCAGCCTAGGACTAGCGGGGCGGGAGACCCAGTACTTC. The rearrangement uses TRBV7-2 and TRBJ2-5, with 12 bases aligning to TRBD2. The CDR3 extends over 15 amino acids. After removal of 5 bases from V and 5 bases from J, the junction contained 6 bases not matched to a gene. Germline V CDR1 and CDR2: SGHTA, FQGNSA.

This clonotype was counted only a few times. The CDR3 here is CASSFGTGGYYEQYV. CDR3 nucleotides: TGTGCCAGCAGCTTCGGGACAGGGGGTTACTACGAGCAGTACGTC. The chain is built from TRBV11-2 and TRBJ2-7; 11 positions match TRBD1. Germline CDR1 SGHAT, CDR2 FQNNGV. CDR3 size: 15 residues. V trimming: 3 bases; J trimming: 3 bases; junction bases outside the gene matches: 4.

Here the CDR3 reads CASSPTGQHLYEQYV. CDR3 in DNA: TGTGCCAGCAGTCCTACGGGACAGCACCTCTACGAGCAGTACGTC. This sequence joins TRBV6-6 and TRBJ2-7, with 7 bases identical to TRBD1. V shed 5 bases, J shed 3 bases, and the junction held 10 bases outside the gene matches. There are 15 residues in the CDR3. Germline lookup yields CDR1 MNHNY and CDR2 SVGAGI (reference sequence).

This clonotype has more than one count but fewer than ten. The rearrangement uses TRBV12-3 or TRBV12-4 and TRBJ2-5; possible D gene TRBD1, 5 bases. V lost 7 bases to trimming and J lost 0 bases, with 12 bases between them. The CDR3 is 14 amino acids. The DNA for the CDR3 is TGTGCCAGCACCACCCCCAGGGACCAAGAGACCCAGTACTTC. It codes for CASTTPRDQETQYF.

This clonotype was recorded at least ten times. This sequence joins TRBV6-5 and TRBJ2-1, with a possible D match to TRBD2 (6 bases). This CDR3 region has 15 residues. Trimming took 2 bases from V and 7 from J, leaving 15 bases between them. From germline, CDR1 is MNHEY and CDR2 SVGAGI. The CDR3 region has the DNA TGTGCCAGCAGTTACCGGGGGACCACGGGGAATGAGCAGTTCTTC. Translating gives CASSYRGTTGNEQFF.

V and J are TRBV2 and TRBJ1-2; D possibly corresponds to TRBD1 (5 bases). The germline V gene encodes CDR1 SNHLY and CDR2 FYNNEI. The CDR3 is made up of 13 amino acids. Trimming pared 6 bases from V and 8 bases from J, leaving 16 bases between. The DNA of the CDR3 is TGTGCCAGCAGCGGGGCAGGCCGGGGAGGCTACACCTTC. Its translation is CASSGAGRGGYTF.

This clonotype came up a few times. The rearrangement joins TRBV7-9 to TRBJ1-1; D not resolved. This CDR3 comprises 14 residues. Germline V gene sequence: CDR1 SEHNR, CDR2 FQNEAQ (reference sequence). The V end lost 5 bases, the J end lost 1 base, and 11 bases lay between the germline ends. Here the CDR3 reads CASSTSAGNTEAFF. The CDR3 bases are TGTGCCAGCAGCACCTCCGCGGGGAACACTGAAGCTTTCTTT.

This clonotype was detected only a few times. The chain couples TRBV11-1 to TRBJ2-1, with D unclear. Trimming cost V 2 bases and J 4 bases, with 18 bases left between them. The V gene's germline CDR1 is SGHAT and CDR2 FQDESV (reference sequence). This CDR3 has 17 residues. CDR3 bases: TGTGCCAGCAGCTTATCACCATCCGCGGCTTTATACAATGAGCAGTTCTTC. As protein: CASSLSPSAALYNEQFF.

The sample holds a few counts of this clonotype. V gene TRBV12-3 or TRBV12-4 combines with J gene TRBJ2-1; 7 bases agree with TRBD2. The CDR3 has 18 amino acids. V shed 7 bases and J 1 base; nucleotides not matched to a gene: 16. This CDR3 reads CASKGRAGRLYSYNEQFF. The CDR3 nucleotides are TGTGCCAGCAAGGGAAGAGCGGGGCGGTTATATTCCTACAATGAGCAGTTCTTC.

This clonotype was recorded a few times. This chain uses TRBV5-1 with TRBJ2-2, with TRBD1 as a possible D gene (5 bases). CDR3 length equals 18 residues. Trimming removed 2 bases at V and 1 base at J, with 18 bases between. CDR1 is SGHRS and CDR2 is YFSETQ in the germline V gene. The CDR3 DNA reads as TGCGCCAGCAGCTTTACTCCTTCTGGCAGGGTGAACACCGGGGAGCTGTTTTTT. Translation gives CASSFTPSGRVNTGELFF.

This clonotype was detected many times. Here the CDR3 DNA reads TGTGCCAGCAGCTTGAGGGGGTCGTCCGGGGAGCTGTTTTTT. Protein product: CASSLRGSSGELFF. The chain employs TRBV7-9 and TRBJ2-2; tentatively, D is TRBD1 (6 bases). The germline CDR1 and CDR2 sequences are SEHNR and FQNEAQ (reference sequence). This CDR3 has 14 amino acids. The V end lost 3 bases, the J end lost 6 bases, and 11 bases lay between the germline ends.

This chain connects TRBV5-1 to TRBJ1-2; D possibly corresponds to TRBD1 (6 bases). Per germline, CDR1 SGHRS and CDR2 YFSETQ. The CDR3 is made up of 14 amino acids. V lost 5 bases and J 6 bases, leaving 17 bases between the germline ends. CDR3 sequence (DNA): TGCGCCAGCAGAGTAGGGGGTCAGTCAGATGGCTACACCTTC. As protein: CASRVGGQSDGYTF.

The chain combines TRBV27 with TRBJ1-1; D gene uncertain. CDR1 MNHEY and CDR2 SMNVEV come from the germline V gene (reference sequence). The V gene lost 3 bases and the J gene lost 5 bases, with 13 bases spanning the gap. CDR3 length: 14 residues. CDR3 sequence (DNA): TGTGCCAGCAGTTTGGAAGGGAGGAGGACTGAAGCTTTCTTT. Translating gives CASSLEGRRTEAFF.

This clonotype was observed many times. The J gene is TRBJ2-7, the V gene TRBV20-1; maybe TRBD2 (6 bases). Germline V gene sequence: CDR1 DFQATT, CDR2 SNEGSKA (reference sequence). The germline V and J ends were trimmed by 6 bases and 2 bases, with 11 bases remaining between them. The CDR3 consists of 12 residues. The CDR3 region is CSAPAGTYEQYF. In DNA, the CDR3 is TGCAGTGCCCCGGCGGGAACCTACGAGCAGTACTTC.

In this sample, this clonotype turned up a few times. This chain joins TRBV5-1 and TRBJ2-7; 7 bases match TRBD2. Germline V CDR1 and CDR2: SGHRS, YFSETQ. This CDR3 has 16 residues. V shed 4 bases and J 1 base; nucleotides not matched to a gene: 11. CDR3 loop: CASSPAGAGMSYEQYF. The CDR3 region has the DNA TGCGCCAGCAGCCCTGCGGGAGCGGGGATGTCCTACGAGCAGTACTTC.

The V call is TRBV15, the J call TRBJ1-5; D not resolved. Germline CDR1 reads LNHNV; CDR2 reads YYDKDF (reference sequence). The CDR3 consists of 14 residues. V dropped 3 bases and J dropped 7 bases, with 13 bases sitting between them. For the CDR3, the DNA is TGTGCCACCAGCAGGGATTCGGCAAACCAGCCCCAGCATTTT. Its protein product is CATSRDSANQPQHF.

The V and J genes are TRBV28 and TRBJ2-7; 10 bases map to TRBD2. CDR3 size: 15 residues. V shed 6 bases and J 0 bases; nucleotides not matched to a gene: 5. Germline values: CDR1 MDHEN, CDR2 SYDVKM. The CDR3 spells CASRRTSGGSYEQYV. CDR3 sequence (DNA): TGTGCCAGCAGGAGGACTAGCGGAGGCTCCTACGAGCAGTACGTC.

The chain combines TRBV24-1 with TRBJ1-1; TRBD1 might be the D (6 bases). The germline V and J ends were trimmed by 7 bases and 3 bases, with 14 bases remaining between them. The CDR3 sequence is 14 residues long. The V gene's germline CDR1 is KGHDR and CDR2 SFDVKD. This chain's CDR3 is CATRETGSHTEAFF. CDR3 bases: TGTGCCACCAGGGAGACAGGATCTCACACTGAAGCTTTCTTT.